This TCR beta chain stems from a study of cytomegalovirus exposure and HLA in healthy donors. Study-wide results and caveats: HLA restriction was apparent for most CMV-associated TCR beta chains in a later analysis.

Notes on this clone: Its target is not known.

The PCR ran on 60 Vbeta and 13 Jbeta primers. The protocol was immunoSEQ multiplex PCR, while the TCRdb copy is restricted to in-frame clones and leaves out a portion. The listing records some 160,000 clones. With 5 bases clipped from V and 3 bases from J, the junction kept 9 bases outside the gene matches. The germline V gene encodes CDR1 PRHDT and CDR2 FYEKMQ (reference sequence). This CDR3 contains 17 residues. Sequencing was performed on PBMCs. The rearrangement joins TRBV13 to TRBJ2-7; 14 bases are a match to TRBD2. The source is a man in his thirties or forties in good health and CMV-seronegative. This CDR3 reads CASSPGTSGSIIYEQYF. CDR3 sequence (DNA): TGTGCCAGCAGCCCCGGGACTAGCGGGAGTATAATCTACGAGCAGTACTTC.